One sample yielded the 15 T cell receptor beta chains listed below, sequenced in a study of cytomegalovirus exposure and HLA in healthy donors. A multiplex PCR was run with 60 Vbeta primers and 13 Jbeta primers. Method: immunoSEQ multiplex PCR; TCRdb's copy keeps in-frame clones and lacks some. The table lists about 150,000 clones, more than 60% of them singletons. The sequenced sample consisted of PBMCs. The receptors come from a woman aged 40-49 years in good health and CMV-seronegative.

This rearrangement joins TRBV5-6 to TRBJ2-1, with TRBD2 identical over 7 bases. The length of the CDR3 is 15 residues. Losses at the gene ends were 1 base for V and 5 bases for J; bases not matched to a gene: 6. Germline V gene sequence: CDR1 SGHDT, CDR2 YYEEEE. This chain's CDR3 is CASSLTAGVNNEQFF. Written as DNA, the CDR3 is TGTGCCAGCAGCTTGACCGCGGGGGTAAACAATGAGCAGTTCTTC.

This clone is a singleton in its sample. The V gene is TRBV5-4, the J gene TRBJ1-1, with D unresolved. Looked up from germline, CDR1 is SGHNT and CDR2 is YYREEE (reference sequence). The CDR3 covers 13 residues. The V and J ends lost 0 bases and 4 bases respectively, with 7 bases between them. The CDR3 coding sequence is TGTGCCAGCAGCTTGGGGCTAGCCACTGAAGCTTTCTTT. Its protein product is CASSLGLATEAFF. Full variable domain (remainder filled in from reference TRBV5-4 and TRBJ1-1): ETGVTQSPTHLIKTRGQQVTLRCSSQSGHNTVSWYQQALGQGPQFIFQYYREEENGRGNFPPRFSGLQFPNYSSELNVNALELDDSALYLCASSLGLATEAFFGQGTRLTVV.

The V and J genes are TRBV2 and TRBJ1-4; 9 nucleotides align to TRBD1. The germline gives CDR1 SNHLY, CDR2 FYNNEI. V was clipped by 11 bases and J by 7 bases; unmatched bases: 8. The length of the CDR3 is 13 residues. CDR3 nucleotides: TGTGCCGGACAGGGGAGGTATGGTGAAAAACTGTTTTTT. Protein: CAGQGRYGEKLFF.

The gene calls are TRBV6-1 and TRBJ1-1; no clear D. This CDR3 contains 13 residues. CDR1 and CDR2 from the germline V gene are MNHNS and SASEGT. Trimming removed 2 bases from V and 1 base from J, with 5 bases in between. The CDR3 loop is CASSERGNTEAFF. The DNA of the CDR3 is TGTGCCAGCAGTGAACGAGGGAACACTGAAGCTTTCTTT.

The V and J genes are TRBV9 and TRBJ2-7, with D tentatively TRBD2 (6 bases). The CDR3 spans 14 residues. CDR1 and CDR2 from the germline V gene are SGDLS and YYNGEE. V lost 4 bases, J lost 5 bases, and 16 bases lay in between. CDR3 region: CASSPGTLLDEQYF. The CDR3 bases are TGTGCCAGCAGCCCAGGGACTCTTCTGGACGAGCAGTACTTC. Supplemented by reference TRBV9 and TRBJ2-7, the full variable domain reads DSGVTQTPKHLITATGQRVTLRCSPRSGDLSVYWYQQSLDQGLQFLIQYYNGEERAKGNILERFSAQQFPDLHSELNLSSLELGDSALYFCASSPGTLLDEQYFGPGTRLTVT.

The chain combines TRBV2 with TRBJ1-5; D is perhaps TRBD1 (5 bases). The CDR3 has 17 amino acids. Trimming cost V 5 bases and J 2 bases, with 19 bases left between them. The germline V gene has CDR1 SNHLY and CDR2 FYNNEI. The CDR3 loop is CASSSGAAGGRNQPQHF. DNA of the CDR3: TGTGCCAGCAGTTCCGGGGCGGCGGGAGGGCGCAATCAGCCCCAGCATTTT.

The CDR3 DNA sequence: TGTGCCAGCAGTTTATCCGGTAGCACAGATACGCAGTATTTT. It yields the protein CASSLSGSTDTQYF. The chain links TRBV27 to TRBJ2-3, with D hard to call. CDR1 MNHEY and CDR2 SMNVEV come from the germline V gene (reference sequence). The CDR3 loop spans 14 amino acids. With 0 bases removed from V and 0 bases from J, the gap between germline ends came to 4 bases.

The CDR3 region is CASSPGQGTNYGYTF. The DNA of the CDR3 is TGTGCCAGCAGCCCCGGACAGGGGACTAACTATGGCTACACCTTC. The V and J genes are TRBV7-9 and TRBJ1-2; 9 bases line up with TRBD1. V lost 5 bases, J lost 0 bases, and 4 bases stayed unmatched. CDR1 SEHNR and CDR2 FQNEAQ come from the germline V gene (reference sequence). The CDR3 has 15 residues.

This clone has only a few counts. The rearrangement links TRBV5-6 to TRBJ1-1; a possible D gene is TRBD1 (5 bases). Germline CDR1 SGHDT, CDR2 YYEEEE. The CDR3 sequence is 12 residues long. V dropped 8 bases and J dropped 4 bases, with 12 bases sitting between them. This CDR3 is CASQRTGTEAFF. The CDR3 bases are TGTGCCAGTCAGCGAACAGGCACTGAAGCTTTCTTT.

The chain combines TRBV6-1 with TRBJ2-2; D unclear. This CDR3 region has 14 residues. Trimming cost V 7 bases and J 1 base, with 10 bases left between them. Germline loops: CDR1 MNHNS, CDR2 SASEGT. CDR3 in amino acids: CASTPTLNTGELFF. As DNA, the CDR3 is TGTGCCAGCACCCCAACTCTGAACACCGGGGAGCTGTTTTTT.

The chain carries TRBV27 and TRBJ2-7; tentative D call: TRBD1 (5 bases). Germline V gene sequence: CDR1 MNHEY, CDR2 SMNVEV (reference sequence). The CDR3 totals 14 residues. V was trimmed by 6 bases and J by 4 bases, leaving 16 bases between them. The CDR3 spells CASSPTVGLYEQYF. The CDR3 DNA follows: TGTGCCAGCAGCCCGACAGTTGGTTTGTACGAGCAGTACTTC.

The rearrangement links TRBV5-1 to TRBJ2-3; 10 bases are shared with TRBD1. The germline V gene has CDR1 SGHRS and CDR2 YFSETQ. The CDR3 sequence is 18 residues long. V trimming: 2 bases; J trimming: 2 bases; junction bases outside the gene matches: 11. CDR3 nucleotides: TGCGCCAGCAGCTTCCCCCGGGACAGGGGCGCCTTCACAGATACGCAGTATTTT. It specifies CASSFPRDRGAFTDTQYF. Full variable domain (rest looked up from reference TRBV5-1 and TRBJ2-3): KAGVTQTPRYLIKTRGQQVTLSCSPISGHRSVSWYQQTPGQGLQFLFEYFSETQRNKGNFPGRFSGRQFSNSRSEMNVSTLELGDSALYLCASSFPRDRGAFTDTQYFGPGTRLTVL.

A few counts support this clone. This chain links TRBV30 with TRBJ1-1; 12 bases are a match to TRBD1. V dropped 5 bases and J dropped 0; count of bases not matched to a gene: 10. Germline lookup yields CDR1 GTSNPN and CDR2 SVGIG (reference sequence). The CDR3 runs to 17 residues. The CDR3 bases are TGTGCCTGGGCTTCCGGGACAGGGGGCAACTTGAACACTGAAGCTTTCTTT. This encodes CAWASGTGGNLNTEAFF.

The V call is TRBV7-9, the J call TRBJ2-1; 12 nucleotides line up with TRBD2. The CDR3 length is 16 residues. The V gene's germline CDR1 is SEHNR and CDR2 FQNEAQ (reference sequence). Trimming removed 5 bases from V and 7 bases from J; junction bases left unmatched: 9. The CDR3 spells CASSRLAGAWDNEQFF. The CDR3 bases are TGTGCCAGCAGCAGACTAGCGGGGGCTTGGGATAATGAGCAGTTCTTC. Combining the CDR3 with reference TRBV7-9 and TRBJ2-1 gives the whole variable domain DTGVSQNPRHKITKRGQNVTFRCDPISEHNRLYWYRQTLGQGPEFLTYFQNEAQLEKSRLLSDRFSAERPKGSFSTLEIQRTEQGDSAMYLCASSRLAGAWDNEQFFGPGTRLTVL.

V gene TRBV19 combines with J gene TRBJ2-7; the match to TRBD1 covers 8 bases. The CDR3 contains 14 residues. With V trimmed by 3 bases and J by 5 bases, 6 bases remained unmatched. Per the germline V gene, CDR1 is LNHDA and CDR2 is SQIVND (reference sequence). In DNA form, the CDR3 reads TGTGCCAGTAGTATGGCCAGGGGGCTCGACGAGCAGTACTTC. This encodes CASSMARGLDEQYF.